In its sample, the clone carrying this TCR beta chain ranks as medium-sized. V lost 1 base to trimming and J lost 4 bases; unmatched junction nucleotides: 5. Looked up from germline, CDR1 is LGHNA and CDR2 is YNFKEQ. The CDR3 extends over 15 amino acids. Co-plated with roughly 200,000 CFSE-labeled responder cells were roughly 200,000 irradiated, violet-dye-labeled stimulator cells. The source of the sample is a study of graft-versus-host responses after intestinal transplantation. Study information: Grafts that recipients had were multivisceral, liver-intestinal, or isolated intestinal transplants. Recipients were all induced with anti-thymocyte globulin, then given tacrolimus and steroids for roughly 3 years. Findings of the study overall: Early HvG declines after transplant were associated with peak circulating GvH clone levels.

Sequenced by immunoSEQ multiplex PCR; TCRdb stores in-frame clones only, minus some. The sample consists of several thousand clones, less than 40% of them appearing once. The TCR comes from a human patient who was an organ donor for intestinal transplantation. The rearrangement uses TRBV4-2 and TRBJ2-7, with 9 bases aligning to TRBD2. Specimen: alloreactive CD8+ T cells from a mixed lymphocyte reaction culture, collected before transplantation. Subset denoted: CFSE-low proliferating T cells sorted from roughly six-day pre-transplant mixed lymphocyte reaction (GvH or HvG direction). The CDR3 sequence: CASSQVRGGAYEQYF. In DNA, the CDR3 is TGTGCCAGCAGCCAAGTCCGCGGGGGGGCTTACGAGCAGTACTTC.